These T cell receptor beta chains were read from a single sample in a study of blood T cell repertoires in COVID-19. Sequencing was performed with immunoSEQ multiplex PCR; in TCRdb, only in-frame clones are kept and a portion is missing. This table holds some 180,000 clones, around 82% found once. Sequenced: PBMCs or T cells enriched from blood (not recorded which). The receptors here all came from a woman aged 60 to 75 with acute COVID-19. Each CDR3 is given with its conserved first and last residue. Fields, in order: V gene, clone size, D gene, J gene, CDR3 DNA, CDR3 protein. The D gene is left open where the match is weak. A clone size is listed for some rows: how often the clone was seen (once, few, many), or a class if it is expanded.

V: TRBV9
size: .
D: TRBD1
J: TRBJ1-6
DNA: TGTGCCAGCAGCGTACAGGGGGAGTATTCACCCCTCCACTTT
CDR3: CASSVQGEYSPLHF

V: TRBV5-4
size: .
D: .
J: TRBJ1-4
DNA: TGTGCCAGCCGCACAGGGACAACTAATGAAAAACTGTTTTTT
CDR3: CASRTGTTNEKLFF

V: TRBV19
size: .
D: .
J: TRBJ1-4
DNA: TGTGCCAGTCGGAACAGCAGGTGGGAAAAACTGTTTTTT
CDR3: CASRNSRWEKLFF

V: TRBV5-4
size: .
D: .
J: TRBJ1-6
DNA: TGTGCCAGCAGCATCAGGGTCAGCTCCTATAATTCACCCCTCCACTTT
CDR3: CASSIRVSSYNSPLHF

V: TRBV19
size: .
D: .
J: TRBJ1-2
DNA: TGTGCCAGTAGTGCCAAGACAGCATATGGCTACACCTTC
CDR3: CASSAKTAYGYTF

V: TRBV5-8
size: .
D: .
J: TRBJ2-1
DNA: TGTGCCAGCAGCTTCTCGGGATTTTACAATGAGCAGTTCTTC
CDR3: CASSFSGFYNEQFF

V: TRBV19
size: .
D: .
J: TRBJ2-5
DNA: TGTGCCAGTAGTATCGCGAGGCGGCAAGAGACCCAGTACTTC
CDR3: CASSIARRQETQYF

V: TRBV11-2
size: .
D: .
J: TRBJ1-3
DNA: TGTGCCAGCAGCTTAGATTTAGACAGCTCTGGAAACACCATATATTTT
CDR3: CASSLDLDSSGNTIYF

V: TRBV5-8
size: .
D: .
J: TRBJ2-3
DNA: TGTGCCAGCAGCTTGAGCATCCATAGCACAGATACGCAGTATTTT
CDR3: CASSLSIHSTDTQYF

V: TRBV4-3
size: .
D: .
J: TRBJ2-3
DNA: TGCGCCAGCAGCCAAGGGGGAACTAGCTTTCGAACAGATACGCAGTATTTT
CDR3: CASSQGGTSFRTDTQYF

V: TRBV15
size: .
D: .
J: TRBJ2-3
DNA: TGTGCCACCTCTCAGGGCCCCCTTAGCACAGATACGCAGTATTTT
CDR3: CATSQGPLSTDTQYF

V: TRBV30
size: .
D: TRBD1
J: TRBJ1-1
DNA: TGTGCCTGGAGCCGGGGACAGGGCAACACTGAAGCTTTCTTT
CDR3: CAWSRGQGNTEAFF

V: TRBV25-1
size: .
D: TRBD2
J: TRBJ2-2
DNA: TGTGCCAGCAGTCATCGACAGGGACTAGCGAGACGAACCGGGGAGCTGTTTTTT
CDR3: CASSHRQGLARRTGELFF

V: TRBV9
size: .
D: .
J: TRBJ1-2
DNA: TGTGCCAGCAGCGTAGAACAGGTCCCTGGCTACACCTTC
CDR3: CASSVEQVPGYTF

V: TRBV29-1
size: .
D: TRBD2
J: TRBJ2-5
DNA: TGCAGCGTTGGGACTAGCGGGAGCACTGGATGGGAGACCCAGTACTTC
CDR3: CSVGTSGSTGWETQYF

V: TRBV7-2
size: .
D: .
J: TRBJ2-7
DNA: TGTGCCAGCAGCTTAGACGACTTCTACGAGCAGTACTTC
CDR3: CASSLDDFYEQYF

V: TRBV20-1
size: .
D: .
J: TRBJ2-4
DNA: TGCAGTGCTGGGGAAGGGGACATTCAGTACTTC
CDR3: CSAGEGDIQYF

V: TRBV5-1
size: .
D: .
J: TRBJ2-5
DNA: TGCGCCAGCAGCGTTGACTCTACCGGGGAGACCCAGTACTTC
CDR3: CASSVDSTGETQYF

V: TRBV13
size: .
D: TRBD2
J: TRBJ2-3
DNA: TGTGCCAGCAGCTTAGGTATCTGGGCTAGCGGTAGCACAGATACGCAGTATTTT
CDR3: CASSLGIWASGSTDTQYF

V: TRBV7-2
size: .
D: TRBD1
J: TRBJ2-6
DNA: TGTGCCAGCAGCTTAGGCAATACAGGGGCAGGGGCCAACGTCCTGACTTTC
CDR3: CASSLGNTGAGANVLTF

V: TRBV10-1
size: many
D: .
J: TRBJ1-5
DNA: TGCGCCAGCAGTCCAACAGGGAGCCAGCCCCAGCATTTT
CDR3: CASSPTGSQPQHF

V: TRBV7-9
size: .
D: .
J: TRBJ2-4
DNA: TGTGCCAGCAGCCTCGGAGCCAAAAACATTCAGTACTTC
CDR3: CASSLGAKNIQYF

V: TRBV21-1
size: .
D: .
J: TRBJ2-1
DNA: TGTGCCAGCAGCCCTCGGGGGAGGGCCCACAATGAGCAGTTCTTC
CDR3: CASSPRGRAHNEQFF

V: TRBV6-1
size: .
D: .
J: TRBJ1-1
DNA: TGTGCCAGCAGTGAAGTGGCAGGGGTTGAAGCTTTCTTT
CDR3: CASSEVAGVEAFF

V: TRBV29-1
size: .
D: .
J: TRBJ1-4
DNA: TGCAGCGTTGGTTTAGGGGGATCGACTAATGAAAAACTGTTTTTT
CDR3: CSVGLGGSTNEKLFF

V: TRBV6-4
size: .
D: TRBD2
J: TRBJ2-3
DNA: TGTGCCAGCAGTGACTCGCTAGCGGGGGCAGATACGCAGTATTTT
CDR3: CASSDSLAGADTQYF

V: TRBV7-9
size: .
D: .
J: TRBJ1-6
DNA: TGTGCCAGCAGCTTAGCGCCAGGGATGTATAATTCACCCCTCCACTTT
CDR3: CASSLAPGMYNSPLHF

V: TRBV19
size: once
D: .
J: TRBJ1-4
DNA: TGTGCCAGTAGTATATACCCCAGGGGATATAATGAAAAACTGTTTTTT
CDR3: CASSIYPRGYNEKLFF

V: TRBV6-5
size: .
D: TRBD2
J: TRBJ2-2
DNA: TGTGCCAGCAGGAGGGAGCGGGGAAACACCGGGGAGCTGTTTTTT
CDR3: CASRRERGNTGELFF

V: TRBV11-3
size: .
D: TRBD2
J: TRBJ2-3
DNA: TGTGCCAGCAGCTTGGGACTAGCGGGAGCTCGGGGCACAGATACGCAGTATTTT
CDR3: CASSLGLAGARGTDTQYF

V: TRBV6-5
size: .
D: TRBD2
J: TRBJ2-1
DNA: TGTGCCAGCAAAGCTAGCGGGGGGGCAATTACTGAGCAGTTCTTC
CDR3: CASKASGGAITEQFF

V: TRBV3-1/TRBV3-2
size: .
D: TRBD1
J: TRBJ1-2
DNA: TGTGCCAGCAGCCGTCGGGACAGGGGTGGCTACACCTTC
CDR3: CASSRRDRGGYTF

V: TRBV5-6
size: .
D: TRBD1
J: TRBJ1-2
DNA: TGTGCCAGCAGTCAGATGACAGGGTGGTACTATGGCTACACCTTC
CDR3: CASSQMTGWYYGYTF

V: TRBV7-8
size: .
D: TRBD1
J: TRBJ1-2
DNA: TGTGCCAGCAGCTCCGCCTACCGGGACAGCAACTATGGCTACACCTTC
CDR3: CASSSAYRDSNYGYTF

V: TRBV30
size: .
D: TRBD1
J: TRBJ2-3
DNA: TGTGCCTGGGACTTCCGGGACAGGGACACAGATACGCAGTATTTT
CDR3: CAWDFRDRDTDTQYF

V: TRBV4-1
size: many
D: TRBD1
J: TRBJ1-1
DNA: TGCGCCAGCAGCCACGAACAGGGGAAAGCTTTCTTT
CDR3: CASSHEQGKAFF

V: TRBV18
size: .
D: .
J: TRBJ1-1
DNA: TGTGCCAGCTCACTATTTTCGACCGAACAGGGTGAAGCTTTCTTT
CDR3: CASSLFSTEQGEAFF

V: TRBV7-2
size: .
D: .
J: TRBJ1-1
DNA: TGTGCCAGCAGCTCGTACGACAGCGCGGCAGGAGCTTTCTTT
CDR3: CASSSYDSAAGAFF

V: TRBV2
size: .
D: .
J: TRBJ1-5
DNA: TGTGCCACCAAGTACAGGGCCAATCAGCCCCAGCATTTT
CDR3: CATKYRANQPQHF

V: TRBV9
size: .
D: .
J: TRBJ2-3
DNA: TGTGCCAGCAGCGTAGGGCTAGGCCGGGCAGATACGCAGTATTTT
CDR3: CASSVGLGRADTQYF

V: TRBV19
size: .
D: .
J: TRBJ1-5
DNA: TGTGCCAGTAGTATAGACAAAAATCAGCCCCAGCATTTT
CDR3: CASSIDKNQPQHF

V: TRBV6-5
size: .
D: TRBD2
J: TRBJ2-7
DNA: TGTGCCAGCAGCAGAAGCGGGAGGCCCTCCTACGAGCAGTACTTC
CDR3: CASSRSGRPSYEQYF

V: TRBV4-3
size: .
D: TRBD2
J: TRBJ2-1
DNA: TGCGCCAGCAGCTCCTGGACTAGCGGGAGTCCCGATGAGCAGTTCTTC
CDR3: CASSSWTSGSPDEQFF

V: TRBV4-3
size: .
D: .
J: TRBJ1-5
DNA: TGCGCCAGCAGCAGCGGAGCCCTCAATCAGCCCCAGCATTTT
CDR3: CASSSGALNQPQHF

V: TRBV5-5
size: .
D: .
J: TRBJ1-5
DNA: TGTGCCAGCAGCGCTCAACAAAATAGCAATCAGCCCCAGCATTTT
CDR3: CASSAQQNSNQPQHF

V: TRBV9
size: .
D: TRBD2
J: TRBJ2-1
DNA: TGTGCCAGCAGCCCTAGCGGAGGACTCGATGAGCAGTTCTTC
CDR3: CASSPSGGLDEQFF

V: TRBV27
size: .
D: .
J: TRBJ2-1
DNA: TGTGCCAGCAGTACCCATCCGGGACTCCTCCGGGATGAGTTCTTC
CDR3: CASSTHPGLLRDEFF

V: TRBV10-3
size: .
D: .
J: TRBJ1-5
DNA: TGTGCCATCAGTGAGGCGGGGTATAGCAATCAGCCCCAGCATTTT
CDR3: CAISEAGYSNQPQHF

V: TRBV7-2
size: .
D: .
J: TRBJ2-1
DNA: TGTGCCAGCAGCTCTACGACAGCTTTAATAAATGAGCAGTTCTTC
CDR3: CASSSTTALINEQFF

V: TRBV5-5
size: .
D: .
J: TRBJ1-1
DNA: TGTGCCAGCAGCCGGAATATCAGGGGGAACACTGAAGCTTTCTTT
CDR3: CASSRNIRGNTEAFF

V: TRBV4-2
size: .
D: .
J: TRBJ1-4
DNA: TGTGCCAGCAGCCAAGGTCGAGGTGGGAGGAATGAAAAACTGTTTTTT
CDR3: CASSQGRGGRNEKLFF

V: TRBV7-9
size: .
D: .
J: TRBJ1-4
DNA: TGTGCCAGCAGCCCACTGACAGCAACTAATGAAAAACTGTTTTTT
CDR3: CASSPLTATNEKLFF